This TCR beta chain emerged from a study of blood T cell repertoires in COVID-19. Turning to the study itself: COVID-19 samples from acute and convalescent phases originated in the United States, Italy and Spain. Sources were T cells, B-cell-depleted T cells, or PBMCs; the material itself was cDNA or gDNA.

CDR1 GTSNPN and CDR2 SVGIG come from the germline V gene (reference sequence). This CDR3 region has 14 residues. V dropped 0 bases and J dropped 6 bases, with 13 bases sitting between them. In the original analysis: Researchers report that nucleated cell counts were estimated from reference gene primer amplification. TCRdb's copy holds only in-frame clones and misses some; the assay was immunoSEQ multiplex PCR. Clonal size and the V and J genes are those of that table, whereas D and trimming came from the DNA. Altogether 200,000 or so clones are present, 82% being singletons, with the ten largest covering about 6.9%. This clone was observed once.

The V call is TRBV30, the J call TRBJ2-3; D is perhaps TRBD2 (6 bases). This sequence originates from a human donor with acute or convalescent COVID-19. The donor label of this sample is uncertain. Material for sequencing was peripheral blood. The CDR3 DNA follows: TGTGCCTGGAGTGTACCGGCGGGAACTGATACGCAGTATTTT. It encodes CAWSVPAGTDTQYF.